Listed below are T cell receptor beta chains from one sample, sequenced in a study of blood T cells in healthy people across ages. In TCRdb, the 5' RACE reads were re-called with MiXCR into one record per CDR3 protein. Of 800,000 to 950,000 distinct CDR3 sequences listed, about 48% are singletons. Sample: blood. These receptors came from a young man in good health. Each CDR3 is given with its conserved first and last residue. D genes are given only for firm matches. The size entry is marked missing in some rows and otherwise reads once, few, many or a size class.

clone_size	d_call	v_call	j_call	cdr3_aa	cdr3_nt
few	-	TRBV20-1	TRBJ1-1	CSASPIRVTNTEAFF	TGCAGTGCTAGTCCAATCAGAGTTACAAACACTGAAGCTTTCTTT
few	-	TRBV7-2	TRBJ2-3	CASSRAEVGWGDTQYF	TGTGCCAGCAGCCGAGCAGAGGTGGGGTGGGGAGATACGCAGTATTTT
few	-	TRBV2	TRBJ1-5	CASSGQSPNQPQHF	TGTGCCAGCAGTGGACAGAGCCCGAATCAGCCCCAGCATTTT
few	-	TRBV12-3/TRBV12-4	TRBJ2-3	CASSKELSTDTQYF	TGTGCCAGCAGTAAAGAGCTAAGCACAGATACGCAGTATTTT
few	-	TRBV5-5	TRBJ1-4	CASSLGTATNEKLFF	TGTGCCAGCAGCTTGGGGACAGCAACTAATGAAAAACTGTTTTTT
-	TRBD1	TRBV5-1	TRBJ2-1	CASRGRDRVINEQFF	TGCGCCAGCAGGGGAAGGGACAGGGTTATCAATGAGCAGTTCTTC
-	-	TRBV7-2	TRBJ2-5	CASSPRRGIQETQYF	TGTGCCAGCAGCCCACGCCGAGGGATACAAGAGACCCAGTACTTC
once	TRBD1	TRBV20-1	TRBJ1-5	CSARDQGRGTSNQPQHF	TGCAGTGCTAGAGATCAGGGCAGGGGGACGAGCAATCAGCCCCAGCATTTT
-	TRBD2	TRBV24-1	TRBJ2-3	CATSDLGLAGAGTQYF	TGTGCCACCAGTGACCTCGGACTAGCGGGGGCGGGAACGCAGTATTTT
-	-	TRBV6-5	TRBJ2-7	CASSYSGAPYEQYF	TGTGCCAGCAGCTACTCGGGGGCCCCCTACGAGCAGTACTTC
-	TRBD2	TRBV19	TRBJ2-3	CASSATSGGTDTQYF	TGTGCCAGTAGTGCCACTAGCGGGGGCACAGATACGCAGTATTTT
-	TRBD2	TRBV28	TRBJ2-5	CASSLAGLAGVQETQYF	TGTGCCAGCAGTTTGGCGGGACTAGCGGGAGTTCAAGAGACCCAGTACTTC
-	-	TRBV11-3	TRBJ2-1	CASSLGLGGSYYNEQFF	TGTGCCAGCAGCTTAGGGTTGGGGGGCTCCTATTACAATGAGCAGTTCTTC
-	TRBD2	TRBV4-1	TRBJ2-1	CASSPREGSGGPSSYNEQFF	TGCGCCAGCAGCCCCCGGGAGGGTAGCGGGGGCCCCAGCTCCTACAATGAGCAGTTCTTC